Sequencing of this T cell receptor (beta chain) was carried out in a study of blood T cell repertoires in COVID-19. Study overall: From T cells, B-cell-depleted T cells, or PBMCs came the material, which was cDNA or gDNA.

The V end was cut by 6 bases, the J end by 6 bases, with 12 bases between. The CDR3 is made up of 13 amino acids. Original processing notes: Amplifying reference gene primers gave estimates of nucleated cell counts. Generated by immunoSEQ multiplex PCR, the TCRdb table keeps only in-frame clones and is missing some. D and trimming were read from the DNA, whereas the V and J calls and clone size are those reported in that table. Here the sample spans over 150,000 clones, roughly 88% being singletons. Sequenced input: peripheral blood. The V gene is TRBV12-3 or TRBV12-4, the J gene TRBJ1-5, with no clear D. The TCR sequence derives from a man aged 55 to 70 with COVID-19, enrolled during active disease. CDR3 nucleotides: TGTGCCAGCAGACGTAGAGCCGCTCAGCCCCAGCATTTT. It codes for CASRRRAAQPQHF.